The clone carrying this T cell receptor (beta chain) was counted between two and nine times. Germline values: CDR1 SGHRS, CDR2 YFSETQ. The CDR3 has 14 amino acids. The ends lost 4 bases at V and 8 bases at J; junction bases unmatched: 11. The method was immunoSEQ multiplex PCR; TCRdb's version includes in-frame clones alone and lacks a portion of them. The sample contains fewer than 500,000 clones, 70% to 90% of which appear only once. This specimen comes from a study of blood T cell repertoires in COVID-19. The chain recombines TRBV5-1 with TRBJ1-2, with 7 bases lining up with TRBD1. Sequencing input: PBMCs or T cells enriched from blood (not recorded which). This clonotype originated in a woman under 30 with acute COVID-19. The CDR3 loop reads CASSQGQTVGGYTF. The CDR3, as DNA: TGCGCCAGCAGCCAGGGACAGACAGTTGGAGGCTACACCTTC.